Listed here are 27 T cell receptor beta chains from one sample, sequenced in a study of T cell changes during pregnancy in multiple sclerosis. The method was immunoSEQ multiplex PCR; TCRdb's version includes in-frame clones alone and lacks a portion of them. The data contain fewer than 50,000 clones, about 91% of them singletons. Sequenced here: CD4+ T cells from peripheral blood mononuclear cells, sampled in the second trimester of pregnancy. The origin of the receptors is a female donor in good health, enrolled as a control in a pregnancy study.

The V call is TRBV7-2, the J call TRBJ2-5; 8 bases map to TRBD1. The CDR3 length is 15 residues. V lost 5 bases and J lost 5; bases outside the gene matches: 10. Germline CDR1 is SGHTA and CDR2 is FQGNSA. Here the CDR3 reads CASSTSDRVYETQYF. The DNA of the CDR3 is TGTGCCAGCAGCACCTCGGACAGGGTCTATGAGACCCAGTACTTC.

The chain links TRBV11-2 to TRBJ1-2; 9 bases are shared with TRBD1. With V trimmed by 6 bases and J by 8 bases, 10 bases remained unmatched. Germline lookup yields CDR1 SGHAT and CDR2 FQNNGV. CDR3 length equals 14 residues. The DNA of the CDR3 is TGTGCCAGCAGTGCAACAGGGGGCGCGCAGGGCTACACCTTC. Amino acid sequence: CASSATGGAQGYTF.

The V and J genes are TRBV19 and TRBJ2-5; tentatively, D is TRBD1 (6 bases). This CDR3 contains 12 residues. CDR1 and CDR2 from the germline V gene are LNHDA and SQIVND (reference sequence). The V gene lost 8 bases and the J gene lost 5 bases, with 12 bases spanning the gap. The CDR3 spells CASAGVGETQYF. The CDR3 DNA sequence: TGTGCCAGTGCAGGGGTTGGGGAGACCCAGTACTTC.

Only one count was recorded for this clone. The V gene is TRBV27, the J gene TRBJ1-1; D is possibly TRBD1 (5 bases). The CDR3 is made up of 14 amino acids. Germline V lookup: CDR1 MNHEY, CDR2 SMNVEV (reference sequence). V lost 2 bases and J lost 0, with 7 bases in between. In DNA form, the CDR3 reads TGTGCCAGCAGTTTAAGGGGAATGAACACTGAAGCTTTCTTT. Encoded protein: CASSLRGMNTEAFF.

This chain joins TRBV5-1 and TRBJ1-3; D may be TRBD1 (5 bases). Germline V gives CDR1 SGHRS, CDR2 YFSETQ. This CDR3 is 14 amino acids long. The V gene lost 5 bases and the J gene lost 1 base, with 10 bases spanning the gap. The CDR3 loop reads CASSFGASGNTIYF. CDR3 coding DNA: TGCGCCAGCAGTTTTGGGGCATCTGGAAACACCATATATTTT.

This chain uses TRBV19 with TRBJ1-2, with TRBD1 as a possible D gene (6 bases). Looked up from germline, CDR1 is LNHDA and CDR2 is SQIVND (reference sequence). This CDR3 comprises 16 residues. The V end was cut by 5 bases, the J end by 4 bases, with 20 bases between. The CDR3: CASSAIPSGTIYGYTF. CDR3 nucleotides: TGTGCCAGTAGTGCAATTCCCTCGGGGACAATCTATGGCTACACCTTC.

CDR3: CASSQAMGGNNEQFF. DNA of the CDR3: TGCGCCAGCAGCCAGGCCATGGGAGGGAACAATGAGCAGTTCTTC. The chain joins TRBV4-1 to TRBJ2-1, with 7 bases identical to TRBD2. Unmatched junction bases numbered 7, after V lost 3 bases and J lost 5 bases. Germline V CDR1 and CDR2: MGHRA, YSYEKL. CDR3 length: 15 residues.

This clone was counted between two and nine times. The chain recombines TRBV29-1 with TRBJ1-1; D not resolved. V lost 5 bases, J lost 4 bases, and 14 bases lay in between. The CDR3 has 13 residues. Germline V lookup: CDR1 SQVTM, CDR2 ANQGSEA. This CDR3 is CSVTRSSRTEAFF. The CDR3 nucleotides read TGCAGCGTTACCCGGTCCTCTCGCACTGAAGCTTTCTTT.

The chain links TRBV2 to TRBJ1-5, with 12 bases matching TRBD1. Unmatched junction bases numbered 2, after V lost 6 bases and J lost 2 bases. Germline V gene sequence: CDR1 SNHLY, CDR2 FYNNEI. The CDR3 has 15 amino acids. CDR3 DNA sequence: TGTGCCAGCAGCGGGACAGGGGGCGGCAATCAGCCCCAGCATTTT. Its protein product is CASSGTGGGNQPQHF.

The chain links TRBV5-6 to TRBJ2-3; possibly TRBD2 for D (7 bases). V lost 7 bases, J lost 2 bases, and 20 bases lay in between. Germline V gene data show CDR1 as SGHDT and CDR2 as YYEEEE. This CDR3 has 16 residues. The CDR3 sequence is CASSNVAGANTDTQYF. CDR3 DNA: TGTGCCAGCTCCAATGTGGCGGGGGCCAACACAGATACGCAGTATTTT.

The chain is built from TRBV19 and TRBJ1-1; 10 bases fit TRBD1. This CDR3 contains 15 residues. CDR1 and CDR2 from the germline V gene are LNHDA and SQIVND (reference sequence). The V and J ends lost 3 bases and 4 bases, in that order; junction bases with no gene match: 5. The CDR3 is CASSIYGTGVTEAFF. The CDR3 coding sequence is TGTGCCAGTAGTATTTATGGGACAGGGGTCACTGAAGCTTTCTTT.

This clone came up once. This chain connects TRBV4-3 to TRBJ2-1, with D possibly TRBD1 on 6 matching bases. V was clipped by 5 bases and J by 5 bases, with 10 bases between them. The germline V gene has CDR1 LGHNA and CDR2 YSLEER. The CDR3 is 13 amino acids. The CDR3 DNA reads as TGCGCCAGCAGCTTACACAGGGACAATGAGCAGTTCTTC. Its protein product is CASSLHRDNEQFF.

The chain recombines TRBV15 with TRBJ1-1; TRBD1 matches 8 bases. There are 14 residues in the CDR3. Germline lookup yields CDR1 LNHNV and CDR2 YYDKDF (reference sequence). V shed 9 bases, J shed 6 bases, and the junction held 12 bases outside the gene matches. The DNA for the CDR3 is TGTGCCACGAGTCTGGACAGGGTTTCGCCTGAAGCTTTCTTT. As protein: CATSLDRVSPEAFF.

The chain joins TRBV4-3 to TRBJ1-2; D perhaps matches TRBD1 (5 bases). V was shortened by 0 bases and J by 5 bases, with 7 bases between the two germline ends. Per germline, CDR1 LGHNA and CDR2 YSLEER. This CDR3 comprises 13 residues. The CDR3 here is CASSQDRAYGYTF. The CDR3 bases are TGCGCCAGCAGCCAAGACAGGGCGTATGGCTACACCTTC.

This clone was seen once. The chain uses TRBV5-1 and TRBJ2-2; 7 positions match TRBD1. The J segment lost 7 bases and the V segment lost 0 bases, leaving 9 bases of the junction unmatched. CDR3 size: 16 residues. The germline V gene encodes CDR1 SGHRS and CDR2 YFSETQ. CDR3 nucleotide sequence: TGCGCCAGCAGCTTGGAGGGGGCCCAGGAAGACGGGGAGCTGTTTTTT. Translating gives CASSLEGAQEDGELFF.

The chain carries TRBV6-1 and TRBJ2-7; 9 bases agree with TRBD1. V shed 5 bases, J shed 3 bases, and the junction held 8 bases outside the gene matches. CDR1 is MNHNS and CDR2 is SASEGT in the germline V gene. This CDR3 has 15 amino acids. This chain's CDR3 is CASSITGTGYYEQYF. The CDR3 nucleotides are TGTGCCAGCAGTATCACCGGGACAGGGTACTACGAGCAGTACTTC.

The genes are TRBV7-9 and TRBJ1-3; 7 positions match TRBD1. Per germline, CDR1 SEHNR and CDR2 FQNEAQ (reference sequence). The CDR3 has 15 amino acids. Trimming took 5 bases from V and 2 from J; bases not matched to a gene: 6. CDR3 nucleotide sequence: TGTGCCAGCAGCCCTATGACAGGGACTGGAAACACCATATATTTT. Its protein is CASSPMTGTGNTIYF.

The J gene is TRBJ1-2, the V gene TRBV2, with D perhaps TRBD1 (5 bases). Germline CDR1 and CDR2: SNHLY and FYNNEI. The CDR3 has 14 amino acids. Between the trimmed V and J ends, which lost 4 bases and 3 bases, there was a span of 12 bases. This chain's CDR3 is CASSVAGTHYGYTF. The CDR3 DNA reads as TGTGCCAGCAGTGTCGCCGGGACTCACTATGGCTACACCTTC.

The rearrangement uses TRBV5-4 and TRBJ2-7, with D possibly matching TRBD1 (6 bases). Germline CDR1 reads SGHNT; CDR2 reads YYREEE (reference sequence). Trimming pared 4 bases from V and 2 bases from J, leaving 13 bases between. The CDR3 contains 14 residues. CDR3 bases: TGTGCCAGCAGCCCACAGGGTAGCACCTACGAGCAGTACTTC. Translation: CASSPQGSTYEQYF.

The CDR3 DNA reads TGCGCCAGCAGCCAAGATCAGGGGGCTGGAGATACGCAGTATTTT. Translating it yields CASSQDQGAGDTQYF. V usage is TRBV4-3 and J usage is TRBJ2-3, with 8 bases aligning to TRBD1. V shed 0 bases, J shed 5 bases, and the junction held 4 bases outside the gene matches. Per germline, CDR1 LGHNA and CDR2 YSLEER. The CDR3 is made up of 15 amino acids.

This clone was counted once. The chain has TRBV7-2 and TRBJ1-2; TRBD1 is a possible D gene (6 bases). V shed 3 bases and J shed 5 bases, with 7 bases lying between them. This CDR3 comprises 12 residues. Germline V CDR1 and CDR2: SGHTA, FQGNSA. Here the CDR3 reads CASSFQGYGYTF. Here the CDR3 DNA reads TGTGCCAGCAGCTTCCAGGGGTATGGCTACACCTTC. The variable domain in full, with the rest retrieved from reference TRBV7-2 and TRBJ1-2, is GAGVSQSPSNKVTEKGKDVELRCDPISGHTALYWYRQSLGQGLEFLIYFQGNSAPDKSGLPSDRFSAERTGGSVSTLTIQRTQQEDSAVYLCASSFQGYGYTFGSGTRLTVV.

CDR3 protein: CAWTVTDTQYF. The CDR3 DNA sequence: TGTGCCTGGACAGTCACAGATACGCAGTATTTT. The J gene is TRBJ2-3, the V gene TRBV30; D remains ambiguous. The germline V and J ends were trimmed by 4 bases and 2 bases, with 4 bases remaining between them. Germline lookup yields CDR1 GTSNPN and CDR2 SVGIG (reference sequence). CDR3 length: 11 residues.

The CDR3 DNA reads TGTGCCAGCAGTTACGTTTCAGACACCATATATTTT. Its translation: CASSYVSDTIYF. The V and J genes are TRBV6-6 and TRBJ1-3; D is undetermined. Germline CDR1 reads MNHNY; CDR2 reads SVGAGI (reference sequence). V was shortened by 2 bases and J by 8 bases, with 7 bases between the two germline ends. The CDR3 is 12 residues long.

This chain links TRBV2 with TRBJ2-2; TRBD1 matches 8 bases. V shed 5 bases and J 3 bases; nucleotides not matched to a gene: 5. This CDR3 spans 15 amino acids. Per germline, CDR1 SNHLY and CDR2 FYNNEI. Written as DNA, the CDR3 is TGTGCCAGCAGTCCCAAGACAGGGGACACCGGGGAGCTGTTTTTT. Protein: CASSPKTGDTGELFF.

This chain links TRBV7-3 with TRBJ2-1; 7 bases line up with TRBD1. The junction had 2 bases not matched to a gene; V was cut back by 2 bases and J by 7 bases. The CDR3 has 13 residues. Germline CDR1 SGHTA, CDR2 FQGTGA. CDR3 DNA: TGTGCCAGCAGCTTAGACAGGGCTAATGAGCAGTTCTTC. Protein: CASSLDRANEQFF.

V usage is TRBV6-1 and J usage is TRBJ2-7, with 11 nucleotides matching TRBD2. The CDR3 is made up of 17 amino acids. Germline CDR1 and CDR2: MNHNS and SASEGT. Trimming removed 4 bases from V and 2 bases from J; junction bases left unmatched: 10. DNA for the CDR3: TGTGCCAGCAGTGCCAATCAGGGTAGCGGGGGGGCCTACGAGCAGTACTTC. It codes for CASSANQGSGGAYEQYF.

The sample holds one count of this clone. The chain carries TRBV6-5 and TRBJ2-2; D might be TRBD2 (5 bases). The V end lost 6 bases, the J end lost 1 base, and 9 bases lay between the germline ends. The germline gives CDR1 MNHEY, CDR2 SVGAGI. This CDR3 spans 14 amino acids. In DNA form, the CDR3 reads TGTGCCAGCAGCATTACTAGGAACACCGGGGAGCTGTTTTTT. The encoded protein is CASSITRNTGELFF.